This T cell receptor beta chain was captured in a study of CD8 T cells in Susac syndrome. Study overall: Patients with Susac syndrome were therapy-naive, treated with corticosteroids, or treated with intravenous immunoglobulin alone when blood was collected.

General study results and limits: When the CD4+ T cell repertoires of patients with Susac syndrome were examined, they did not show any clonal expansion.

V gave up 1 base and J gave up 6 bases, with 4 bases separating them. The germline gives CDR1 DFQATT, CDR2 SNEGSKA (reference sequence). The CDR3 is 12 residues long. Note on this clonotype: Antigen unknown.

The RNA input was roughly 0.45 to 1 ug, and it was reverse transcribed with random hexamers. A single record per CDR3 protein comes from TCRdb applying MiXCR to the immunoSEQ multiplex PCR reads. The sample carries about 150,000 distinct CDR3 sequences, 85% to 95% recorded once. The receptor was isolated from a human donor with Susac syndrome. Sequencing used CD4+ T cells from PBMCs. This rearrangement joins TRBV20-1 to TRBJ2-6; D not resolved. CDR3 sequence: CSARAPANVLTF. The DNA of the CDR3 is TGCAGTGCTAGAGCTCCGGCCAACGTCCTGACTTTC.